Below are 15 T cell receptor beta chains sequenced from a single sample in a study of CD8+ T cells in alopecia areata. The authors extracted RNA and reverse transcribed it into cDNA as the sequencing template. The repertoire was sequenced with immunoSEQ multiplex PCR; TCRdb's copy has only in-frame clones and lacks some. The table includes some 110,000 clones, more than 30% detected once. The sample consisted of CD4+ T cells sorted from blood. Receptor source: a human donor with alopecia areata.

In this sample, this clone turned up a few times. The DNA is omitted, as the CDR3 cannot be located on it reliably, and the CDR3 follows TCRdb's listing. The chain has TRBV30 and TRBJ1-2; the DNA was not used to check the table's D call, TRBD1. Germline CDR1 reads GTSNPN; CDR2 reads SVGIG (reference sequence). The length of the CDR3 is 11 amino acids, counting both ends. CDR3: CAWSVGGGSTF.

CDR3 in DNA: TGTGCCAGCAGTCGAGACACTCTAAACTACACCTTC. Amino acid sequence: CASSRDTLNYTF. The V and J genes are TRBV2 and TRBJ1-2, with unresolved D. Germline V gene sequence: CDR1 SNHLY, CDR2 FYNNEI. The CDR3 runs to 12 residues. Between the trimmed V and J ends, which lost 5 bases and 10 bases, there was a span of 14 bases.

This clone has only a few counts. One junction end disagrees with the germline gene, perhaps due to a read error. The chain is built from TRBV29-1 and TRBJ2-1, with D possibly TRBD2 on 5 matching bases. In germline, CDR1 is SQVTM, CDR2 ANQGSEA. The CDR3 totals 14 residues. The CDR3 sequence: CSVVRRQNRLEQFF. For the CDR3, the DNA is TGCAGTGTTGTACGGAGGCAGAATAGGCTTGAGCAGTTCTTC.

This clone was seen a handful of times. The chain has TRBV30 and TRBJ1-4; D uncertain. This CDR3 comprises 15 residues. Deletions cut 4 bases from V and 10 bases from J, with 22 bases between. The germline CDR1 and CDR2 sequences are GTSNPN and SVGIG (reference sequence). As DNA, the CDR3 is TGTGCCTGGACCGGAGAGACTTCCCCGGCGGGAAAACTGTTTTTT. Residues: CAWTGETSPAGKLFF.

The V call is TRBV27, the J call TRBJ1-6; no reliable D call. This CDR3 contains 13 residues. V lost 6 bases, J lost 10 bases, and 13 bases lay in between. Germline CDR1 reads MNHEY; CDR2 reads SMNVEV (reference sequence). The CDR3 DNA reads TGTGCCAGCAGATCTATTTCAGGATCACCCCTCCACTTT. This codes for CASRSISGSPLHF.

The chain recombines TRBV4-3 with TRBJ1-2; 9 nucleotides line up with TRBD1. Germline values: CDR1 LGHNA, CDR2 YSLEER. The CDR3 loop spans 13 amino acids. Unmatched junction bases numbered 3, after V lost 4 bases and J lost 6 bases. The CDR3 sequence: CASSLDRGDGYTF. As DNA, the CDR3 is TGCGCCAGCAGCCTCGACAGGGGGGATGGCTACACCTTC.

This clone was observed a handful of times. The chain combines TRBV29-1 with TRBJ2-3, with TRBD1 identical over 11 bases. Germline values: CDR1 SQVTM, CDR2 ANQGSEA. Trimming at V came to 2 bases and at J to 4 bases, leaving 5 bases not matched to a gene. CDR3 length: 15 residues. The CDR3 sequence: CSVESWTGGADTQYF. DNA for the CDR3: TGCAGCGTTGAATCTTGGACAGGGGGCGCAGATACGCAGTATTTT.

This clone has more than one count but fewer than ten. The rearrangement links TRBV7-2 to TRBJ1-1, with D possibly matching TRBD1 (6 bases). Germline-derived CDR1 and CDR2 are SGHTA and FQGNSA. CDR3 size: 14 residues. V was trimmed by 5 bases and J by 0 bases, leaving 10 bases between them. CDR3 in DNA: TGTGCCAGCAGCCCACAGGGTATGAACACTGAAGCTTTCTTT. Its protein is CASSPQGMNTEAFF.

The CDR3, as DNA: TGTGCCAGCAGCGCTTTGAGGGAACGCAATCAGCCCCAGCATTTT. It specifies CASSALRERNQPQHF. This rearrangement joins TRBV6-6 to TRBJ1-5, with D unresolved. The CDR3 loop spans 15 amino acids. Deletions cut 6 bases from V and 2 bases from J, with 14 bases between. CDR1 is MNHNY and CDR2 is SVGAGI in the germline V gene (reference sequence).

The chain couples TRBV18 to TRBJ2-7; 12 bases map to TRBD2. The CDR3 has 16 amino acids. CDR1 and CDR2 (germline): KGHSH, LQKENI. The ends lost 0 bases at V and 5 bases at J; junction bases unmatched: 5. CDR3 in amino acids: CASSPPSSGRANEQYF. The DNA for the CDR3 is TGTGCCAGCTCACCACCGTCTAGCGGGAGGGCTAACGAGCAGTACTTC.

This chain uses TRBV29-1 with TRBJ1-5; 7 bases line up with TRBD1. CDR3 length: 13 residues. Unmatched junction bases numbered 5, after V lost 6 bases and J lost 3 bases. Germline V gene lookup returns CDR1 SQVTM and CDR2 ANQGSEA. The DNA for the CDR3 is TGCAGCGTGGCAGACAGGGTCAATCAGCCCCAGCATTTT. This codes for CSVADRVNQPQHF.

This clone was observed a few times. The rearrangement uses TRBV6-1 and TRBJ2-1, with TRBD1 matching 11 bases. In germline, CDR1 is MNHNS, CDR2 SASEGT. The length of the CDR3 is 16 residues. V dropped 4 bases and J dropped 10; count of bases not matched to a gene: 12. CDR3 coding DNA: TGTGCCAGCAGTGTTCGGACAGGGGGCGGAGTAAACGAGCAGTTCTTC. The encoded protein is CASSVRTGGGVNEQFF.

On this clone itself: The DNA is omitted, as the CDR3 cannot be located on it reliably, and the CDR3 follows TCRdb's listing. The rearrangement links TRBV29-1 to TRBJ2-3; the D segment call TRBD1 is taken from the table without a DNA check. In germline, CDR1 is SQVTM, CDR2 ANQGSEA. The CDR3 length is 14 residues, termini included. The CDR3 is CSVFWQGSTDTQYF.

The V gene is TRBV27, the J gene TRBJ2-1, with 7 bases aligning to TRBD1. The CDR3 spans 16 residues. Germline V lookup: CDR1 MNHEY, CDR2 SMNVEV (reference sequence). Losses at the gene ends were 4 bases for V and 6 bases for J; bases not matched to a gene: 12. The CDR3: CASSSRPLTGINEQFF. In DNA form, the CDR3 reads TGTGCCAGCAGTTCGCGACCTCTGACAGGGATCAATGAGCAGTTCTTC.

This clone has ten or more counts. Other nucleotide sequences from this sample produce the same CDR3. The chain recombines TRBV29-1 with TRBJ2-6; 7 bases match TRBD1. V shed 7 bases and J 4 bases; nucleotides not matched to a gene: 13. The CDR3 has 16 residues. In germline, CDR1 is SQVTM, CDR2 ANQGSEA. CDR3 bases: TGCAGCGCCCAAACCGAGACAGGGTCCGGGGCCAACGTCCTGACTTTC. This translates into CSAQTETGSGANVLTF.